The clone carrying this T cell receptor beta chain was recorded only once. This sample is drawn from a study of cytomegalovirus exposure and HLA in healthy donors. PCR was performed using 60 Vbeta and 13 Jbeta primers. Libraries were prepared by immunoSEQ multiplex PCR; TCRdb keeps only in-frame clonotypes and omits some of them. The sample holds about 150,000 clones; 82% are singletons and the top ten take roughly 7.7%. The receptor comes from a woman between 45 and 65 years old in good health and CMV-seropositive. The sequenced sample consisted of PBMCs.

CDR3 in amino acids: CASSVGHTNEKLFF. Written as DNA, the CDR3 is TGTGCCAGCAGCGTGGGACACACAAATGAAAAACTGTTTTTT. The chain couples TRBV9 to TRBJ1-4; a weak D match, TRBD1 (6 bases). CDR3 size: 14 residues. CDR1 and CDR2 from the germline V gene are SGDLS and YYNGEE. With 2 bases removed from V and 5 bases from J, the gap between germline ends came to 10 bases.